This TCR beta chain was retrieved from a study of Ad26.COV2.S vaccination and SARS-CoV-2 variants. The germline V gene has CDR1 SGDLS and CDR2 YYNGEE. This CDR3 region has 14 residues. The J segment lost 7 bases and the V segment lost 3 bases, leaving 10 bases of the junction unmatched. The table came from immunoSEQ multiplex PCR; TCRdb's copy has only in-frame clones and leaves some out. The table lists more than 300,000 clones, around 89% of them singletons. The sample's treatment: roughly 18 received Ad26.COV2.S at low or high dose, single or two shots; about 5 received placebo; per-sample allocation not given. At day 63 after the first vaccine or placebo injection, samples were drawn.

This clonotype was sampled from a person between 18 and 65 years old who received the Ad26.COV2.S COVID-19 vaccine or a placebo. The V call is TRBV9, the J call TRBJ2-7; 7 nucleotides align to TRBD1. The sample consisted of peripheral blood, taken in a trial of Ad26.COV2.S vaccine versus placebo. This CDR3 reads CASSARTGAEEQYF. The CDR3 bases are TGTGCCAGCAGCGCCCGGACAGGAGCGGAGGAGCAGTACTTC. The entire variable domain, with the rest obtained from reference TRBV9 and TRBJ2-7, is as follows: DSGVTQTPKHLITATGQRVTLRCSPRSGDLSVYWYQQSLDQGLQFLIQYYNGEERAKGNILERFSAQQFPDLHSELNLSSLELGDSALYFCASSARTGAEEQYFGPGTRLTVT.